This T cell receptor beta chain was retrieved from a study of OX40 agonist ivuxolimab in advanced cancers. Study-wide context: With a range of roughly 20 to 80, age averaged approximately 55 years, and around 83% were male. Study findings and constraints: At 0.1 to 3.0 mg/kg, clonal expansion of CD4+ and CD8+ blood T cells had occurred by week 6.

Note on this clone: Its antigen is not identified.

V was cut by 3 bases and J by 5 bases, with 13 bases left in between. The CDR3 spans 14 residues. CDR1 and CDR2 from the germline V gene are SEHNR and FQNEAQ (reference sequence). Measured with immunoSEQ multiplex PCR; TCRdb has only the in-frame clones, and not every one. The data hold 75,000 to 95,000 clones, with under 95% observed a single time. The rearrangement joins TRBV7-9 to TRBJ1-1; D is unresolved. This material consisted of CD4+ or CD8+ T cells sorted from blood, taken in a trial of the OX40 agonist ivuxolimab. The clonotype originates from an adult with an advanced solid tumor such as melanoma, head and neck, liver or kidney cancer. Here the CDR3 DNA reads TGTGCCAGCAGCTTCGGGTCCAAGGTGACTGAAGCTTTCTTT. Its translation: CASSFGSKVTEAFF.